This T cell receptor beta chain emerged from a study of vaccination and CD4 T cells after COVID-19. Turning to the study itself: Post-COVID specimens were obtained a median about 100 days after diagnosis (range 35 to 161). Cellular stimulation was performed using overlapping spike peptides derived from SARS-CoV-2, HCoV-NL63, HCoV-OC43 and HCoV-229E.

The CDR3 loop spans 13 amino acids. Trimming took off 7 bases at V and 4 bases at J, with 11 bases between the two ends. Germline CDR1 and CDR2: ENHRY and SYGVKD. Treatment here: roughly 10-day PBMC culture with coronavirus spike peptide pools or control peptides (ViraFEST assay). The Oncomine TCR Beta short-read assay was applied to DNA of cultured CD4+ T cells. Via MiXCR, TCRdb re-called the PCR reads, giving one row per CDR3 protein. The table shows around 13,000 distinct CDR3 sequences, with approximately 60% occurring only once. Comments on this clonotype: The target antigen is unknown.

The source material was CD4+ T cells from blood, cultured in vitro, sampled before SARS-CoV-2 vaccination. This TCR was recovered from a human donor who had recovered from COVID-19. This rearrangement joins TRBV10-3 to TRBJ1-5, with D perhaps TRBD1 (5 bases). CDR3 sequence (DNA): TGTGCCATCAATAATTACAGGAATCAGCCCCAGCATTTT. Amino acid sequence: CAINNYRNQPQHF.